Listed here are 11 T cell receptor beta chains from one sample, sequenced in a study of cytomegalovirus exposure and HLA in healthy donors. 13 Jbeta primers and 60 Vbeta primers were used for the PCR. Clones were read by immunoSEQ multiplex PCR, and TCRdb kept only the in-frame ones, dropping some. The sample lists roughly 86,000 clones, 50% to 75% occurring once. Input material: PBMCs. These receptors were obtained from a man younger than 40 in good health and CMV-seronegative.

This CDR3 is CASSLRGPQHF. As DNA, the CDR3 is TGTGCCAGCAGCTTGCGAGGCCCCCAGCATTTT. V gene TRBV5-8 combines with J gene TRBJ1-5; D remains unclear. The CDR3 loop spans 11 amino acids. Per germline, CDR1 SGHTS and CDR2 YDEGEE. Trimming left V 1 base short and J 10 bases short, with 6 bases between.

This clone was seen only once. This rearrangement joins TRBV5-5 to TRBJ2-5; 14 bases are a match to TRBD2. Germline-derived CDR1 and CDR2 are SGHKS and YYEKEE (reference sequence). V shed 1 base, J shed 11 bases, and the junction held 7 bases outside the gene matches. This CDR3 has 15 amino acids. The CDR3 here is CASSLLGTSGGEQYF. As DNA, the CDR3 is TGTGCCAGCAGCTTGCTTGGGACTAGCGGGGGTGAGCAGTACTTC.

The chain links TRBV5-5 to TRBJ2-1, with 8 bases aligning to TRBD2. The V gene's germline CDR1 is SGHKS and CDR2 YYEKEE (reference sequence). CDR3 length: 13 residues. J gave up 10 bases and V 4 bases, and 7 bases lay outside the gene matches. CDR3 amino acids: CASSRTSYLEQFF. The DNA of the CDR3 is TGTGCCAGCAGCCGGACTAGCTACCTCGAGCAGTTCTTC.

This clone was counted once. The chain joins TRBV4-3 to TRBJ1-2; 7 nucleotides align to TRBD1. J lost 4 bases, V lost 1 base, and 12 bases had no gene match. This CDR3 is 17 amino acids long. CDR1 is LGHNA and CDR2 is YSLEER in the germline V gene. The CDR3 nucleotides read TGCGCCAGCAGCCAAGTTGAGGCAGGGGGTAGGGGCTATGGCTACACCTTC. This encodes CASSQVEAGGRGYGYTF.

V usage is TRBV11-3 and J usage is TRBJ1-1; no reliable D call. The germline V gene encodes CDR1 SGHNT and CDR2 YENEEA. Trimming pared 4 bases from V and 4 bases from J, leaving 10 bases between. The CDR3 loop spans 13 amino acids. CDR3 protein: CASSSEARTEAFF. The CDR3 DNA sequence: TGTGCCAGCAGCTCCGAGGCGCGCACTGAAGCTTTCTTT.

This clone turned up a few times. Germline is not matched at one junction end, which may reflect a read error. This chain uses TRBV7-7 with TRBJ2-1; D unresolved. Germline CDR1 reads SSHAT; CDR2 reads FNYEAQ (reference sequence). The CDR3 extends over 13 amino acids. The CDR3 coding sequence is TGTGCTAGCAGCTTAGACTCCGTCAATGAGCAGTTCTTC. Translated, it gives CASSLDSVNEQFF.

In nucleotides, the CDR3 is TGTGCCAGCAGCCACGACAGTCCCCTAGAGACCCAGTACTTC. It encodes CASSHDSPLETQYF. V usage is TRBV2 and J usage is TRBJ2-5; tentatively, D is TRBD1 (5 bases). CDR3 length equals 14 residues. V was shortened by 6 bases and J by 4 bases, with 15 bases between the two germline ends. Germline CDR1 is SNHLY and CDR2 is FYNNEI.

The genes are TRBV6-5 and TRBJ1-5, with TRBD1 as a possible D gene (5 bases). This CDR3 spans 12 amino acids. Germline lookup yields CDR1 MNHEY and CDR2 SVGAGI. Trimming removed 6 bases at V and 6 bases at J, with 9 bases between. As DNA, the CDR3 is TGTGCCAGCAGGAGCGGGGGTCAGCCCCAGCATTTT. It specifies CASRSGGQPQHF.

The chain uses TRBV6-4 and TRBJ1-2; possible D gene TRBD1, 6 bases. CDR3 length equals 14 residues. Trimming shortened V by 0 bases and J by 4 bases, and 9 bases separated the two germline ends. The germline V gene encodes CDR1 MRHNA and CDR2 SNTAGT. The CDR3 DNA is TGTGCCAGCAGTGACTCCCCGGACAGCTATGGCTACACCTTC. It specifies CASSDSPDSYGYTF.

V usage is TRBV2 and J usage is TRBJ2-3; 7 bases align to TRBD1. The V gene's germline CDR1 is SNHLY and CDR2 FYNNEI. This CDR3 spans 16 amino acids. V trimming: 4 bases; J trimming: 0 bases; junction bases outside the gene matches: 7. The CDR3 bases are TGTGCCAGCAGTGTTCAGGGGGTCGCTAGCACAGATACGCAGTATTTT. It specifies CASSVQGVASTDTQYF.

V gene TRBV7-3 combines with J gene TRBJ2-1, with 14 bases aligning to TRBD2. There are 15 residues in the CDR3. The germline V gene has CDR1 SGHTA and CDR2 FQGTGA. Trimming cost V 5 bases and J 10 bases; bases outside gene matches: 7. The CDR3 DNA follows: TGTGCCAGCAGCCCTGGACTAGCGGGAGGCGACGAGCAGTTCTTC. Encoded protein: CASSPGLAGGDEQFF. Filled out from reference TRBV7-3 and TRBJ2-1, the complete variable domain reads GAGVSQTPSNKVTEKGKYVELRCDPISGHTALYWYRQSLGQGPEFLIYFQGTGAADDSGLPNDRFFAVRPEGSVSTLKIQRTERGDSAVYLCASSPGLAGGDEQFFGPGTRLTVL.